The 27 T cell receptor beta chains listed next were all sequenced from one sample in a study of radiotherapy plus CTLA-4 blockade in lung cancer. The table came from immunoSEQ multiplex PCR; TCRdb's copy has only in-frame clones and leaves some out. The table includes some 73,000 clones, roughly 80% detected once. The sample in question was peripheral blood, obtained from a patient treated with radiotherapy plus ipilimumab. Every receptor here comes from a human donor with non-small cell lung cancer who had stable disease on radiotherapy plus ipilimumab.

The chain links TRBV9 to TRBJ2-3, with 9 nucleotides matching TRBD2. The germline V gene encodes CDR1 SGDLS and CDR2 YYNGEE. The ends lost 3 bases at V and 5 bases at J; junction bases unmatched: 13. The CDR3 length is 17 residues. CDR3 sequence reads: CASSAEVGLAGLDTQYF. In DNA form, the CDR3 reads TGTGCCAGCAGCGCTGAGGTAGGGCTAGCGGGGTTAGATACGCAGTATTTT. Looking up the rest from reference TRBV9 and TRBJ2-3 gives the full variable domain: DSGVTQTPKHLITATGQRVTLRCSPRSGDLSVYWYQQSLDQGLQFLIQYYNGEERAKGNILERFSAQQFPDLHSELNLSSLELGDSALYFCASSAEVGLAGLDTQYFGPGTRLTVL.

The rearrangement uses TRBV27 and TRBJ1-2, with D possibly TRBD1 on 5 matching bases. This CDR3 has 14 amino acids. V was pared by 4 bases and J by 3 bases, with 12 bases between. The germline gives CDR1 MNHEY, CDR2 SMNVEV (reference sequence). The CDR3 DNA reads TGTGCCAGCAGTTGGGCACCAGGGCACTATGGCTACACCTTC. It translates to CASSWAPGHYGYTF.

CDR3: CASSLRVNQPQHF. The CDR3 DNA sequence: TGTGCCAGCAGTTTACGCGTAAATCAGCCCCAGCATTTT. The genes are TRBV28 and TRBJ1-5; D gene uncertain. The CDR3 runs 13 residues. Trimming shortened V by 2 bases and J by 4 bases, and 6 bases separated the two germline ends. Germline CDR1 and CDR2: MDHEN and SYDVKM.

The rearrangement joins TRBV19 to TRBJ1-5; 9 bases match TRBD1. J lost 2 bases, V lost 5 bases, and 1 base had no gene match. This CDR3 region has 14 residues. Germline CDR1 reads LNHDA; CDR2 reads SQIVND (reference sequence). CDR3 DNA: TGTGCCAGTAGTGACAGGGGGGGCAATCAGCCCCAGCATTTT. This encodes CASSDRGGNQPQHF.

A few counts support this clone. For the CDR3, the DNA is TGTGCCAGTAGTATCGCGGGGGGATCCTACGAGCAGTACTTC. This gives the protein CASSIAGGSYEQYF. V gene TRBV19 combines with J gene TRBJ2-7; 8 nucleotides agree with TRBD2. CDR1 and CDR2 from the germline V gene are LNHDA and SQIVND (reference sequence). CDR3 size: 14 residues. V shed 3 bases, J shed 1 base, and the junction held 2 bases outside the gene matches.

This rearrangement joins TRBV18 to TRBJ2-5; a weak D match, TRBD1 (6 bases). V gave up 8 bases and J gave up 3 bases, with 13 bases separating them. The CDR3 totals 13 residues. In germline, CDR1 is KGHSH, CDR2 LQKENI. Written as DNA, the CDR3 is TGTGCCAGCACAGGGTTTGGGGAAGAGACCCAGTACTTC. It encodes CASTGFGEETQYF. The full variable domain, with the rest looked up from reference TRBV18 and TRBJ2-5, is NAGVMQNPRHLVRRRGQEARLRCSPMKGHSHVYWYRQLPEEGLKFMVYLQKENIIDESGMPKERFSAEFPKEGPSILRIQQVVRGDSAAYFCASTGFGEETQYFGPGTRLLVL.

The chain uses TRBV5-4 and TRBJ2-2, with 8 bases matching TRBD2. V dropped 4 bases and J dropped 0; count of bases not matched to a gene: 5. The V gene's germline CDR1 is SGHNT and CDR2 YYREEE (reference sequence). The CDR3 extends over 16 amino acids. The CDR3 loop reads CASSDFGGANTGELFF. In DNA form, the CDR3 reads TGTGCCAGCAGCGATTTCGGGGGGGCGAACACCGGGGAGCTGTTTTTT.

The gene calls are TRBV19 and TRBJ1-1; D might be TRBD1 (5 bases). Germline V CDR1 and CDR2: LNHDA, SQIVND (reference sequence). The length of the CDR3 is 12 residues. V shed 4 bases and J shed 7 bases, with 10 bases lying between them. For the CDR3, the DNA is TGTGCCAGTAGTACAGGGTTGGTTGAAGCTTTCTTT. It is translated as CASSTGLVEAFF.

The chain is built from TRBV28 and TRBJ1-2; D gene uncertain. This CDR3 comprises 11 residues. CDR1 is MDHEN and CDR2 is SYDVKM in the germline V gene. CDR3 DNA: TGTGGGTCTAACTCTAACTATGGCTACACCTTC. Residues: CGSNSNYGYTF.

V is TRBV7-3 and J is TRBJ2-2; a weak D match, TRBD2 (6 bases). Germline CDR1 reads SGHTA; CDR2 reads FQGTGA. The V end lost 1 base, the J end lost 8 bases, and 17 bases lay between the germline ends. There are 16 residues in the CDR3. The CDR3 DNA reads as TGTGCCAGCAGCTTAAATTCGGCTGGGGGAGGAGGGGAGCTGTTTTTT. Translated, it gives CASSLNSAGGGGELFF.

This chain uses TRBV5-4 with TRBJ2-5, with 8 bases matching TRBD1. The CDR3 is made up of 14 amino acids. CDR1 SGHNT and CDR2 YYREEE come from the germline V gene (reference sequence). J was trimmed by 4 bases and V by 1 base; bases with no gene match: 3. This CDR3 reads CASSLQGAGETQYF. In DNA, the CDR3 is TGTGCCAGCAGCTTGCAGGGGGCAGGAGAGACCCAGTACTTC.

This sequence joins TRBV18 and TRBJ2-2; D might be TRBD1 or TRBD2, each matching 5 bases. CDR1 and CDR2 (germline): KGHSH, LQKENI. V dropped 2 bases and J dropped 4 bases, with 23 bases sitting between them. This CDR3 contains 19 residues. CDR3 DNA: TGTGCCAGCTCACCAAGTCTTGGCGGAGAGGGGTGGTCCACCGGGGAGCTGTTTTTT. The encoded protein is CASSPSLGGEGWSTGELFF.

J is TRBJ2-5 and V is TRBV5-5; D remains ambiguous. The V end was cut by 1 base, the J end by 2 bases, with 9 bases between. The CDR3 consists of 14 residues. Per germline, CDR1 SGHKS and CDR2 YYEKEE (reference sequence). CDR3: CASSLPGQQETQYF. The CDR3 DNA is TGTGCCAGCAGCTTGCCGGGCCAACAAGAGACCCAGTACTTC. The variable domain in full, with the rest retrieved from reference TRBV5-5 and TRBJ2-5, is DAGVTQSPTHLIKTRGQQVTLRCSPISGHKSVSWYQQVLGQGPQFIFQYYEKEERGRGNFPDRFSARQFPNYSSELNVNALLLGDSALYLCASSLPGQQETQYFGPGTRLLVL.

The gene calls are TRBV28 and TRBJ1-2; D is perhaps TRBD1 (5 bases). The CDR3 runs 14 residues. Trimming pared 5 bases from V and 4 bases from J, leaving 14 bases between. Germline V lookup: CDR1 MDHEN, CDR2 SYDVKM. This CDR3 reads CASSPRTYPYGYTF. The CDR3, as DNA: TGTGCCAGCAGTCCACGGACATACCCCTATGGCTACACCTTC.

This chain uses TRBV5-1 with TRBJ2-7, with 12 bases fitting TRBD2. Germline V gene sequence: CDR1 SGHRS, CDR2 YFSETQ. This CDR3 has 16 amino acids. V lost 4 bases to trimming and J lost 2 bases; unmatched junction nucleotides: 7. CDR3 protein: CASSTGLAGRTYEQYF. CDR3 DNA sequence: TGCGCCAGCAGCACAGGACTAGCGGGACGAACCTACGAGCAGTACTTC.

The rearrangement joins TRBV5-4 to TRBJ2-5; D is uncertain. Trimming took off 3 bases at V and 4 bases at J, with 7 bases between the two ends. The germline V gene encodes CDR1 SGHNT and CDR2 YYREEE (reference sequence). The CDR3 is 12 amino acids. The CDR3 sequence: CASSSPRETQYF. The CDR3 nucleotides are TGTGCCAGCAGCTCTCCCAGAGAGACCCAGTACTTC. Full variable domain (rest looked up from reference TRBV5-4 and TRBJ2-5): ETGVTQSPTHLIKTRGQQVTLRCSSQSGHNTVSWYQQALGQGPQFIFQYYREEENGRGNFPPRFSGLQFPNYSSELNVNALELDDSALYLCASSSPRETQYFGPGTRLLVL.

The CDR3 is CAWSGVVNRGQRGYTF. DNA for the CDR3: TGTGCCTGGAGTGGGGTCGTTAACAGGGGGCAAAGAGGCTACACCTTC. The chain has TRBV30 and TRBJ1-2; 9 bases are shared with TRBD1. The germline gives CDR1 GTSNPN, CDR2 SVGIG (reference sequence). This CDR3 is built from 16 residues. Trimming removed 1 base from V and 8 bases from J; junction bases left unmatched: 14.

V usage is TRBV5-1 and J usage is TRBJ2-7; unclear D gene. This CDR3 region has 14 residues. Trimming took off 0 bases at V and 2 bases at J, with 9 bases between the two ends. In germline, CDR1 is SGHRS, CDR2 YFSETQ. The DNA for the CDR3 is TGCGCCAGCAGCTTGGAAGGGCTTCCCTACGAGCAGTACTTC. Translation: CASSLEGLPYEQYF.

The J gene is TRBJ2-1, the V gene TRBV27; a weak D match, TRBD2 (6 bases). The CDR3 loop spans 11 amino acids. Deletions cut 5 bases from V and 9 bases from J, with 8 bases between. Germline V gene lookup returns CDR1 MNHEY and CDR2 SMNVEV (reference sequence). As DNA, the CDR3 is TGTGCCAGCAGTCGGGGGAGTGAGCAGTTCTTC. The encoded protein is CASSRGSEQFF.

Worth noting for this clone: A junction end diverges from the germline sequence, so it may reflect a read error. The chain combines TRBV5-4 with TRBJ2-7; tentatively, D is TRBD2 (7 bases). Germline V CDR1 and CDR2: SGHNT, YYREEE (reference sequence). The CDR3 runs 16 residues. The CDR3: CANSLLGGGPSYEQYF. CDR3 sequence (DNA): TGTGCCAACAGCTTGTTGGGGGGGGGCCCTTCCTACGAGCAGTACTTC. The full variable domain, rest sourced from reference TRBV5-4 and TRBJ2-7, is ETGVTQSPTHLIKTRGQQVTLRCSSQSGHNTVSWYQQALGQGPQFIFQYYREEENGRGNFPPRFSGLQFPNYSSELNVNALELDDSALYLCANSLLGGGPSYEQYFGPGTRLTVT.

V and J are TRBV23-1 and TRBJ1-4; 8 bases are a match to TRBD1. TRBV23-1 is designated an ORF whose function remains uncertain. The CDR3 totals 14 residues. The V gene end was trimmed by 0 bases and the J gene end by 7 bases; junction bases not matched to a gene: 1. In DNA form, the CDR3 reads TGCGCCAGCAGTCAATCGGACAGGGTTGAAAAACTGTTTTTT. It yields the protein CASSQSDRVEKLFF.

This clone was recorded only once. The J gene is TRBJ2-7, the V gene TRBV7-6, with 9 bases lining up with TRBD1. Germline-derived CDR1 and CDR2 are SGHVS and FNYEAQ. The V segment lost 3 bases and the J segment 2 bases; nucleotides outside the gene matches: 8. The CDR3 extends over 16 amino acids. The CDR3 DNA sequence: TGTGCCAGCAGCTTGTCTGCGGGACAGGGAGCCTACGAGCAGTACTTC. Translating it yields CASSLSAGQGAYEQYF.

This clone was seen only a few times. The J gene is TRBJ1-3, the V gene TRBV5-1; weak D call: TRBD1 (5 bases). Germline-derived CDR1 and CDR2 are SGHRS and YFSETQ. Trimming took off 7 bases at V and 1 base at J, with 12 bases between the two ends. This CDR3 has 14 residues. The DNA of the CDR3 is TGCGCCAGCCGGAAGGACATTTCTGGAAACACCATATATTTT. Translating gives CASRKDISGNTIYF. The variable domain in full, completed from reference TRBV5-1 and TRBJ1-3, reads KAGVTQTPRYLIKTRGQQVTLSCSPISGHRSVSWYQQTPGQGLQFLFEYFSETQRNKGNFPGRFSGRQFSNSRSEMNVSTLELGDSALYLCASRKDISGNTIYFGEGSWLTVV.

This clone showed up just once. The chain recombines TRBV6-5 with TRBJ1-1, with a tentative D call TRBD1 (6 bases). The CDR3 loop spans 12 amino acids. Germline loops: CDR1 MNHEY, CDR2 SVGAGI. Deletions cut 8 bases from V and 1 base from J, with 8 bases between. CDR3 DNA sequence: TGTGCCAGCCGGACAGCGAACACTGAAGCTTTCTTT. Translated: CASRTANTEAFF.

Written as DNA, the CDR3 is TGTGCCAGCAGCCCCCGGACTCTTCGCCCTGAAAAACTGTTTTTT. Translation: CASSPRTLRPEKLFF. V usage is TRBV9 and J usage is TRBJ1-4; D not resolved. Germline V gene data show CDR1 as SGDLS and CDR2 as YYNGEE. The CDR3 totals 15 residues. V shed 4 bases and J shed 7 bases, with 17 bases lying between them.

The chain is built from TRBV6-1 and TRBJ1-5; D not certain. Trimming left V 2 bases short and J 0 bases short, with 8 bases between. Germline-derived CDR1 and CDR2 are MNHNS and SASEGT. The CDR3 loop spans 15 amino acids. The CDR3 sequence is CASSENTLSNQPQHF. CDR3 in DNA: TGTGCCAGCAGTGAAAATACACTTAGCAATCAGCCCCAGCATTTT.

The genes are TRBV5-6 and TRBJ1-3; D is unclear. Germline V gives CDR1 SGHDT, CDR2 YYEEEE. Between the trimmed V and J ends, which lost 0 bases and 0 bases, there was a span of 7 bases. The CDR3 sequence is 15 residues long. The CDR3 region is CASSLAGNSGNTIYF. The CDR3 region has the DNA TGTGCCAGCAGCTTGGCTGGGAACTCTGGAAACACCATATATTTT.